The entry below describes one T cell receptor beta chain. Its antigen remains unidentified. One end of the junction fails to match germline, which may point to a read error. The CDR3 is made up of 17 amino acids. Germline V CDR1 and CDR2: DFQATT, SNEGSKA (reference sequence). TCRdb itself ran the reads through MiXCR, one entry per CDR3 protein. Of about 450,000 distinct CDR3 sequences listed, 30% to 40% were seen once; the top ten hold roughly an eighth. The data belong to a study of T cell repertoires in cytomegalovirus infection. Study at large: The public TCR beta signatures pointed to both CMV infection and matching HLA type.

Findings and caveats of the study: People with CMV and the relevant HLA were identified by cumulative public TCR beta family frequency. CMV-specific HLA-C-restricted TCR beta clonotypes dominated the ex vivo response.

What was sequenced was PBMCs. The sequence was obtained from a human donor in good health (CMV status not recorded). Some clones in this sample may be carry-over from other donors' samples. The V call is TRBV20-1, the J call TRBJ2-1, with 10 nucleotides matching TRBD2. CDR3 residues: CSARYSGGLGAYKEQFF. The DNA for the CDR3 is TGCAGTGCTAGATATAGCGGGGGGCTCGGGGCCTACAAGGAGCAGTTCTTC.